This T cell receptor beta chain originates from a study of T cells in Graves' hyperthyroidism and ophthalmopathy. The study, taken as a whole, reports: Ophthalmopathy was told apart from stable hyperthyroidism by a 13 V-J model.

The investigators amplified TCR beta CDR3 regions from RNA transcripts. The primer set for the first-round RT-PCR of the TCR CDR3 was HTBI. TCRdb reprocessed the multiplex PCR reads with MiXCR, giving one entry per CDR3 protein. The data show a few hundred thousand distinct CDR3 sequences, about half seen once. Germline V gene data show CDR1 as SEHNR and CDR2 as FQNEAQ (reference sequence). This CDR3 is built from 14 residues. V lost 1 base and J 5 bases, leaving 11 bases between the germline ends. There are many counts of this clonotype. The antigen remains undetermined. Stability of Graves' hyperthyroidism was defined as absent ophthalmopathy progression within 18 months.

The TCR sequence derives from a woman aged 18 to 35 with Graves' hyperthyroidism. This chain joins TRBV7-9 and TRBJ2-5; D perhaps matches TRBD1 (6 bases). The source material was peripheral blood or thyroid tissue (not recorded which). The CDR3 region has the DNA TGTGCCAGCAGCTTAGTAGGACAGCCCGAGACCCAGTACTTC. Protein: CASSLVGQPETQYF.